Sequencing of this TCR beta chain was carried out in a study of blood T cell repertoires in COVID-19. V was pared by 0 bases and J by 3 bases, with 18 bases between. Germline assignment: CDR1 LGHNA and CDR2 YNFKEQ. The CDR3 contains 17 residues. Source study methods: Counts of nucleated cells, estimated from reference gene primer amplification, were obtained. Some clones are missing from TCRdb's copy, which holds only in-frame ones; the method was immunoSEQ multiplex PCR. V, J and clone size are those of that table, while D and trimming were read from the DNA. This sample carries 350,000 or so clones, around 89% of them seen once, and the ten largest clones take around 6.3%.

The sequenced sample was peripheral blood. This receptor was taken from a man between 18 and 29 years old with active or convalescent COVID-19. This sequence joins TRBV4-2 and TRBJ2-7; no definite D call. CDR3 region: CASSQDLPLTSGYEQYF. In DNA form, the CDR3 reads TGTGCCAGCAGCCAAGATCTCCCGTTGACATCCGGCTACGAGCAGTACTTC.